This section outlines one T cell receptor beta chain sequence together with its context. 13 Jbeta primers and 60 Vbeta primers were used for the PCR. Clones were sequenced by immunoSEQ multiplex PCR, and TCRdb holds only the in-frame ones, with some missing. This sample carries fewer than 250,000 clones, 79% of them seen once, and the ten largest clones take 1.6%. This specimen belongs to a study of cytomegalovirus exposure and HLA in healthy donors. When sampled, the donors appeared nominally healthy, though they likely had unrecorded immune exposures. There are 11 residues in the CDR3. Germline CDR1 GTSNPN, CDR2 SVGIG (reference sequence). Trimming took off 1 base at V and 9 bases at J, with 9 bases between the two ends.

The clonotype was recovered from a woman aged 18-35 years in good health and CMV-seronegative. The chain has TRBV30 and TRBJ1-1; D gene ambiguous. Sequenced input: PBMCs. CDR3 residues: CAWSDFLKAFF. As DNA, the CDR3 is TGTGCCTGGAGTGACTTCTTAAAAGCTTTCTTT.